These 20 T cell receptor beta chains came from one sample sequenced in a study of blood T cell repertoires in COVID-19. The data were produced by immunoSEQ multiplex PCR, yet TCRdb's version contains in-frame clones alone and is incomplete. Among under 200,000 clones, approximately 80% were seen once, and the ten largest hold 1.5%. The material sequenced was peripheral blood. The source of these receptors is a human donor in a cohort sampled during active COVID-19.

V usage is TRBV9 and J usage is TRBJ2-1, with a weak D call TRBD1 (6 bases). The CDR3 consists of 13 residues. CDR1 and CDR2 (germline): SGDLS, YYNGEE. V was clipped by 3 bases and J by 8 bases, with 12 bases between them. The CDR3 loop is CASSGYRVHEQFF. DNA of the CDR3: TGTGCCAGCAGCGGCTACAGGGTGCATGAGCAGTTCTTC.

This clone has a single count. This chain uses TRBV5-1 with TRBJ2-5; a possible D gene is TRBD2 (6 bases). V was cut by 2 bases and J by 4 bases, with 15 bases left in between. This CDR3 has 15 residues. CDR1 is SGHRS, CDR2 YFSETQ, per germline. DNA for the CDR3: TGCGCCAGCAGCTTTGGGGGGAGTCTCGGAGAGACCCAGTACTTC. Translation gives CASSFGGSLGETQYF.

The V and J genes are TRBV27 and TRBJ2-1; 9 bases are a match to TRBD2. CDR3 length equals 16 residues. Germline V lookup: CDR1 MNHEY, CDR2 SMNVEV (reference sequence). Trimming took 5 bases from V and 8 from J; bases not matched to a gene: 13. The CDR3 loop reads CASSARSGRMGDEQFF. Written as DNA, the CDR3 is TGTGCCAGCAGTGCCCGTAGCGGGAGAATGGGCGATGAGCAGTTCTTC.

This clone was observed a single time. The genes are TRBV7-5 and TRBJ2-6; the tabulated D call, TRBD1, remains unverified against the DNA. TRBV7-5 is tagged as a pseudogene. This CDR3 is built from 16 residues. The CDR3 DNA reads TGTGTCAGAAGCCCACAACCCCCGATCGGGGCCAACGTCCTGACTTTC. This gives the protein CVRSPQPPIGANVLTF.

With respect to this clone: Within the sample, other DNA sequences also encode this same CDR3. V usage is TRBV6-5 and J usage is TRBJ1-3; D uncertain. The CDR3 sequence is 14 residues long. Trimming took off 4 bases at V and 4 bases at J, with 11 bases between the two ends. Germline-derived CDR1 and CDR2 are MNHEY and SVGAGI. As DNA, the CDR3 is TGTGCCAGCAGTTCGTCTGGCGGCGGAAACACCATATATTTT. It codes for CASSSSGGGNTIYF.

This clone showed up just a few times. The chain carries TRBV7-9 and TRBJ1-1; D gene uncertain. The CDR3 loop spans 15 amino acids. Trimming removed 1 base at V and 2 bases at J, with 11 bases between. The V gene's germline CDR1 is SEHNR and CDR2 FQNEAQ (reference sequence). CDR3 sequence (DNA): TGTGCCAGCAGCTTAGTATCGGGTTTTAACACTGAAGCTTTCTTT. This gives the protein CASSLVSGFNTEAFF.

The CDR3 reads CASSDRTGGVTEAFF. The CDR3 DNA reads as TGTGCCAGCAGTGACCGGACAGGGGGAGTCACTGAAGCTTTCTTT. V and J are TRBV6-1 and TRBJ1-1, with TRBD1 matching over 10 bases. Germline trimming cut 3 bases from V and 4 bases from J; bases unmatched to any gene: 5. Germline lookup yields CDR1 MNHNS and CDR2 SASEGT. The CDR3 loop spans 15 amino acids.

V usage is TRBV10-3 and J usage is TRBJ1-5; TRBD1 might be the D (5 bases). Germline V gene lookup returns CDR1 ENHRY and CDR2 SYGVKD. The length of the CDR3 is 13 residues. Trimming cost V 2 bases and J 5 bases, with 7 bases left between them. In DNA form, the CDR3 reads TGTGCCATCAGTGAGGGGGCCGATCAGCCCCAGCATTTT. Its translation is CAISEGADQPQHF.

The CDR3 nucleotides are TGTGCCAGCAGTGAATTCCGGGGGGATTCACCCCTCCACTTT. It specifies CASSEFRGDSPLHF. V and J are TRBV6-1 and TRBJ1-6; tentatively, D is TRBD1 (5 bases). Germline V gene sequence: CDR1 MNHNS, CDR2 SASEGT. Trimming pared 2 bases from V and 8 bases from J, leaving 10 bases between. The CDR3 loop spans 14 amino acids.

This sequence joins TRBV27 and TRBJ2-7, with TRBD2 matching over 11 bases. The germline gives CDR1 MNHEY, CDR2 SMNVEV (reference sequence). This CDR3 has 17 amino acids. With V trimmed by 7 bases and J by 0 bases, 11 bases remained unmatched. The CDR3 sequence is CASTTQGLAVISYEQYF. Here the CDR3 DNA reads TGTGCCAGCACCACCCAGGGACTAGCGGTTATCTCCTACGAGCAGTACTTC.

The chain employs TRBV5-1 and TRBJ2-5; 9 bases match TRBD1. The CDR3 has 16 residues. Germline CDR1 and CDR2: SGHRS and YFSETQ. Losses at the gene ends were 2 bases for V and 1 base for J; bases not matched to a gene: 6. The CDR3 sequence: CASSLTGTGIQETQYF. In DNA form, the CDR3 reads TGCGCCAGCAGCTTAACCGGGACAGGGATCCAAGAGACCCAGTACTTC.

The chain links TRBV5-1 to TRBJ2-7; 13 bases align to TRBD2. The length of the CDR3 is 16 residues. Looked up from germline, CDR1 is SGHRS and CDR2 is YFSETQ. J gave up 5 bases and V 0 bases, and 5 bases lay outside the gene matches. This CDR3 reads CASSLGTSGRANEQYF. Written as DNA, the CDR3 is TGCGCCAGCAGCTTGGGTACTAGCGGGAGGGCCAACGAGCAGTACTTC.

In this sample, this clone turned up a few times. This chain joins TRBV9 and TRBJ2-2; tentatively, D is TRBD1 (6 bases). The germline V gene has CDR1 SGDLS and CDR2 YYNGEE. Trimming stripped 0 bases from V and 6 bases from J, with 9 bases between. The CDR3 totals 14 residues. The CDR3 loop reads CASSVVDSAGELFF. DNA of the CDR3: TGTGCCAGCAGCGTAGTGGACAGCGCCGGGGAGCTGTTTTTT.

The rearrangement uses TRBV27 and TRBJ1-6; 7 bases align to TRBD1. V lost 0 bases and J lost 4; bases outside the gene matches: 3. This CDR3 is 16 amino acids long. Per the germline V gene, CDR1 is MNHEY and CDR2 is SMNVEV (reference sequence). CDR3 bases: TGTGCCAGCAGTTTATCTCAGGGGGGATATAATTCACCCCTCCACTTT. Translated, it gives CASSLSQGGYNSPLHF.

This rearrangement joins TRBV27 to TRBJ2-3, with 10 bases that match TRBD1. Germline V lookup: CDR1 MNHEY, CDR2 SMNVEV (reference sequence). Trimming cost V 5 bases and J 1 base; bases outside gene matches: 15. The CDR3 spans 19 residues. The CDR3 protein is CASSPRDRGTRRGTDTQYF. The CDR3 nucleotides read TGTGCCAGCAGTCCCCGGGACAGGGGTACAAGGAGAGGCACAGATACGCAGTATTTT.

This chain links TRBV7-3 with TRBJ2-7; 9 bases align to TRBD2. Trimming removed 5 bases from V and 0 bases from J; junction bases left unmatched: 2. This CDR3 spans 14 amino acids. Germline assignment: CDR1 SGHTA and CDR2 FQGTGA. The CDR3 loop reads CASSQLAGSYEQYF. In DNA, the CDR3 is TGTGCCAGCAGCCAACTAGCGGGCTCCTACGAGCAGTACTTC.

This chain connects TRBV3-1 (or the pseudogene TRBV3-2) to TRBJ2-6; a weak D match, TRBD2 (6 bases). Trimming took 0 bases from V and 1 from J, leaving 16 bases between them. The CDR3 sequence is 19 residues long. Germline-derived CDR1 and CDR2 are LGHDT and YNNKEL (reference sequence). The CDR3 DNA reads TGTGCCAGCAGCCAAGAGGGGACCACGGAGGGATCTGGGGCCAACGTCCTGACTTTC. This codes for CASSQEGTTEGSGANVLTF.

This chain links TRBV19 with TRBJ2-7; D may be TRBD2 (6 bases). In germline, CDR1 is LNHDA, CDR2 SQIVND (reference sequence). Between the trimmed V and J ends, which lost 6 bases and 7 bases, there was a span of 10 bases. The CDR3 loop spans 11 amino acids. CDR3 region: CASRGGREQYF. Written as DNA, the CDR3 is TGTGCCAGTAGGGGGGGTCGGGAGCAGTACTTC.

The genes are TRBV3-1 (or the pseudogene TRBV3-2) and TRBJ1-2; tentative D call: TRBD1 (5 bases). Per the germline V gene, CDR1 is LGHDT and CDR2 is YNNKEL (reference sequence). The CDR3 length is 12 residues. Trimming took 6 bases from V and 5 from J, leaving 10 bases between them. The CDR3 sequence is CASSLRQYGYTF. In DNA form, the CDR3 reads TGTGCCAGCAGTCTCAGACAGTATGGCTACACCTTC.

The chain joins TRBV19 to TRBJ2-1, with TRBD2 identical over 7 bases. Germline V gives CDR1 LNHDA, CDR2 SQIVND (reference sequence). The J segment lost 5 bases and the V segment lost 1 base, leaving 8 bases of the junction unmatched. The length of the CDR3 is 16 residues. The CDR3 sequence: CASSIGGGRKDNEQFF. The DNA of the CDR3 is TGTGCCAGTAGTATAGGGGGCGGGAGAAAGGACAATGAGCAGTTCTTC. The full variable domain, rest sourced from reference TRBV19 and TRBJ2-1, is DGGITQSPKYLFRKEGQNVTLSCEQNLNHDAMYWYRQDPGQGLRLIYYSQIVNDFQKGDIAEGYSVSREKKESFPLTVTSAQKNPTAFYLCASSIGGGRKDNEQFFGPGTRLTVL.